The clone carrying this T cell receptor (beta chain) occurred once. The data derive from a study of blood T cell repertoires in COVID-19. Study at large: Samples of COVID-19 (acute and convalescent) were obtained from the United States, Italy and Spain. Sources were T cells, B-cell-depleted T cells, or PBMCs; the material itself was cDNA or gDNA.

CDR1 and CDR2 (germline): SEHNR, FQNEAQ (reference sequence). There are 16 residues in the CDR3. Trimming took 3 bases from V and 8 from J, leaving 22 bases between them. Source study methods: Amplification with reference gene primers provided the estimates of nucleated cell counts. Repertoires were generated with immunoSEQ multiplex PCR, while TCRdb's copy carries only in-frame clones and drops some. V, J and clone size derive from that table, while D and trimming were established from the DNA sequence. The data contain approximately 61,000 clones, roughly 88% of them seen just once; the ten biggest clones take up less than 20%.

V gene TRBV7-9 combines with J gene TRBJ1-2, with D maybe TRBD1 (5 bases). Sequenced material: peripheral blood. The TCR was taken from an elderly woman with active COVID-19. The CDR3 is CASSLKGDSAVWGYTF. CDR3 DNA sequence: TGTGCCAGCAGCTTGAAGGGCGACAGTGCCGTATGGGGCTACACCTTC. The whole variable domain, remainder taken from reference TRBV7-9 and TRBJ1-2, is DTGVSQNPRHKITKRGQNVTFRCDPISEHNRLYWYRQTLGQGPEFLTYFQNEAQLEKSRLLSDRFSAERPKGSFSTLEIQRTEQGDSAMYLCASSLKGDSAVWGYTFGSGTRLTVV.